This T cell receptor beta chain was identified during a study of cytomegalovirus exposure and HLA in healthy donors. Primers: 60 Vbeta forward and 13 Jbeta reverse. Profiled with immunoSEQ multiplex PCR; TCRdb holds only in-frame clones, not every one. The table has about 160,000 clones, roughly four fifths seen once; the top ten hold around 9%. This CDR3 spans 15 amino acids. The V and J ends lost 0 bases and 0 bases respectively, with 9 bases between them. Germline lookup yields CDR1 LGHNA and CDR2 YSLEER. General study points: Most subjects' HLA-A and HLA-B alleles were reportedly predicted from TCR beta sequences.

Regarding this clone: Its antigen is not identified.

What was sequenced was PBMCs. This sequence was found in a male donor in good health and CMV-seropositive. The chain is built from TRBV4-3 and TRBJ2-7, with TRBD2 as a possible D gene (6 bases). The CDR3 sequence: CASSQDSGSSYEQYF. CDR3 coding DNA: TGCGCCAGCAGCCAAGATAGCGGAAGCTCCTACGAGCAGTACTTC.